This T cell receptor (beta chain) was identified during a study of cytomegalovirus exposure and HLA in healthy donors. Overall study findings and caveats: Accurate predictions that matched the HLA-A and HLA-B alleles of most subjects were reportedly made from TCR beta sequences. DRB1 had the most TCR associations and HLA-C the fewest, a later analysis found, with rates varying by HLA locus. Reports described diagnosis of cytomegalovirus status by the classifier as highly specific and sensitive.

The PCR ran on 60 Vbeta and 13 Jbeta primers. In the authors' methods: Per a later analysis, the number of unique TCR beta chains was roughly 80 million, of which 10 million to 11 million were shared. The data were produced by immunoSEQ multiplex PCR, yet TCRdb's version contains in-frame clones alone and is incomplete. V and J calls and clone size are as listed in that table; D and trimming were resolved from the DNA. The sample includes some 200,000 clones, approximately 85% of them seen just once. A note on this clone: Its target is unknown.

Sequencing used PBMCs. The source is a girl aged 10-17 years in good health and CMV-seropositive.

CDR3 sequence: CSVLSYDEQYF. CDR3 bases: TGCAGCGTTTTAAGCTACGACGAGCAGTACTTC. The V call is TRBV29-1, the J call TRBJ2-7; D not certain. Germline V gives CDR1 SQVTM, CDR2 ANQGSEA. V lost 5 bases and J lost 5, with 10 bases in between. The CDR3 has 11 residues.